Presented here are 20 T cell receptor beta chains from one specimen sequenced in a study of blood T cell repertoires in COVID-19. The assay was immunoSEQ multiplex PCR, and TCRdb's table has in-frame clones only and misses some. The repertoire has about 170,000 clones, roughly 88% of them found once; the top ten carry about 15%. The sequenced sample was PBMCs or T cells enriched from blood (not recorded which). Receptor source: a man in his forties or fifties who had recovered from COVID-19.

CDR3 in DNA: TGTGCCAGCAGCCCAAGACAGGGGAACGAGCAGTACTTC. Its translation: CASSPRQGNEQYF. The gene calls are TRBV11-2 and TRBJ2-7; 8 nucleotides align to TRBD1. CDR1 SGHAT and CDR2 FQNNGV come from the germline V gene. V shed 5 bases, J shed 5 bases, and the junction held 5 bases outside the gene matches. The CDR3 runs to 13 residues.

Only one count was recorded for this clone. This chain links TRBV6-5 with TRBJ2-7, with a possible D match to TRBD1 (5 bases). Looked up from germline, CDR1 is MNHEY and CDR2 is SVGAGI. The CDR3 length is 12 residues. V was shortened by 5 bases and J by 6 bases, with 11 bases between the two germline ends. CDR3 sequence (DNA): TGTGCCAGCAGTAAAACAGGTCTCGAGCAGTACTTC. Amino acids: CASSKTGLEQYF.

This rearrangement joins TRBV9 to TRBJ2-7; 10 bases are shared with TRBD1. Trimming at V came to 0 bases and at J to 7 bases, leaving 7 bases not matched to a gene. This CDR3 is built from 15 residues. Germline V CDR1 and CDR2: SGDLS, YYNGEE. The CDR3 bases are TGTGCCAGCAGCGTAGGACAGGGGGCAGCGGGAGAGCAGTACTTC. Translating gives CASSVGQGAAGEQYF.

The chain is built from TRBV15 and TRBJ2-3; a weak D match, TRBD2 (5 bases). This CDR3 comprises 16 residues. The germline V gene encodes CDR1 LNHNV and CDR2 YYDKDF (reference sequence). Trimming stripped 1 base from V and 4 bases from J, with 15 bases between. The DNA of the CDR3 is TGTGCCACCAGCAGAGCGCTACTGGGAGTTGCAGATACGCAGTATTTT. Translated, it gives CATSRALLGVADTQYF.

The count of this clone is one. The chain is built from TRBV2 and TRBJ2-1, with a tentative D call TRBD2 (6 bases). Germline assignment: CDR1 SNHLY and CDR2 FYNNEI. V shed 11 bases and J shed 6 bases, with 11 bases lying between them. The CDR3 runs 11 residues. CDR3 bases: TGTGCCGGGCGGGATGTCAATGAGCAGTTCTTC. This gives the protein CAGRDVNEQFF.

This chain links TRBV19 with TRBJ1-4; D is undetermined. In germline, CDR1 is LNHDA, CDR2 SQIVND (reference sequence). This CDR3 has 13 amino acids. Trimming cost V 6 bases and J 10 bases, with 15 bases left between them. Here the CDR3 DNA reads TGTGCCAGTAGGGGATGGGGAGTGGTAAAACTGTTTTTT. Translated, it gives CASRGWGVVKLFF. The full variable domain, in which reference TRBV19 and TRBJ1-4 provide the parts outside the CDR3, is DGGITQSPKYLFRKEGQNVTLSCEQNLNHDAMYWYRQDPGQGLRLIYYSQIVNDFQKGDIAEGYSVSREKKESFPLTVTSAQKNPTAFYLCASRGWGVVKLFFGSGTQLSVL.

J is TRBJ1-1 and V is TRBV5-1, with a weak D call TRBD1 (5 bases). Germline CDR1 is SGHRS and CDR2 is YFSETQ. The V and J ends lost 5 bases and 1 base respectively, with 15 bases between them. The CDR3 length is 15 residues. DNA of the CDR3: TGCGCCAGCAGAGCCGGGACTGGGGGGAACACTGAAGCTTTCTTT. This gives the protein CASRAGTGGNTEAFF.

This clone was observed a single time. This chain joins TRBV2 and TRBJ2-5, with 8 bases lining up with TRBD1. Germline-derived CDR1 and CDR2 are SNHLY and FYNNEI. J gave up 4 bases and V 7 bases, and 8 bases lay outside the gene matches. CDR3 length: 14 residues. CDR3: CASIWQGAGETQYF. Here the CDR3 DNA reads TGTGCCAGCATTTGGCAGGGGGCGGGAGAGACCCAGTACTTC.

Concerning this clone itself: This likely comes from a read error, as the CDR3 has no conserved phenylalanine or tryptophan at its end. The J gene is TRBJ1-2, the V gene TRBV3-1 (or the pseudogene TRBV3-2); D perhaps matches TRBD1 (6 bases). V was pared by 1 base and J by 8 bases, with 11 bases between. From germline, CDR1 is LGHDT and CDR2 YNNKEL (reference sequence). The CDR3 is made up of 13 amino acids. The CDR3 reads CASSQARQVGYTL. CDR3 sequence (DNA): TGTGCCAGCAGCCAAGCACGACAGGTCGGCTACACCCTC.

The chain recombines TRBV18 with TRBJ1-2, with 8 bases fitting TRBD1. The CDR3 is made up of 14 amino acids. Germline-derived CDR1 and CDR2 are KGHSH and LQKENI. The V gene end was trimmed by 1 base and the J gene end by 4 bases; junction bases not matched to a gene: 2. The CDR3 is CASSPQDRGYGYTF. CDR3 DNA sequence: TGTGCCAGCTCACCACAAGACAGGGGCTATGGCTACACCTTC.

The rearrangement uses TRBV5-1 and TRBJ2-7; TRBD1 matches 7 bases. The CDR3 is 15 amino acids. Per germline, CDR1 SGHRS and CDR2 YFSETQ. The ends lost 3 bases at V and 0 bases at J; junction bases unmatched: 6. CDR3 region: CASSSYRGSSYEQYF. Written as DNA, the CDR3 is TGCGCCAGCAGCTCCTACAGGGGAAGCTCCTACGAGCAGTACTTC.

This clone has only one observation. V and J are TRBV6-5 and TRBJ1-6; possibly TRBD1 for D (5 bases). This CDR3 region has 14 residues. CDR1 is MNHEY, CDR2 SVGAGI, per germline. Trimming cost V 7 bases and J 6 bases, with 13 bases left between them. The DNA of the CDR3 is TGTGCCAGCACCTTAGCAGGGTTTAATTCACCCCTCCACTTT. It encodes CASTLAGFNSPLHF.

The chain joins TRBV7-2 to TRBJ2-1; tentative D call: TRBD2 (6 bases). Germline CDR1 and CDR2: SGHTA and FQGNSA. CDR3 size: 12 residues. The V and J ends lost 6 bases and 5 bases respectively, with 8 bases between them. DNA for the CDR3: TGTGCCAGCAGGGACTACGACAATGAGCAGTTCTTC. It specifies CASRDYDNEQFF.

The CDR3 region has the DNA TGTGCCAGCAGCTTGACAGGGGGCGGCTATGGCTACACCTTC. Translation gives CASSLTGGGYGYTF. The J gene is TRBJ1-2, the V gene TRBV5-6, with 9 bases lining up with TRBD1. Germline CDR1 is SGHDT and CDR2 is YYEEEE. Unmatched junction bases numbered 2, after V lost 1 base and J lost 4 bases. The CDR3 has 14 amino acids. Supplemented by reference TRBV5-6 and TRBJ1-2, the full variable domain reads DAGVTQSPTHLIKTRGQQVTLRCSPKSGHDTVSWYQQALGQGPQFIFQYYEEEERQRGNFPDRFSGHQFPNYSSELNVNALLLGDSALYLCASSLTGGGYGYTFGSGTRLTVV.

The V and J genes are TRBV6-5 and TRBJ2-7, with a tentative D call TRBD1 (5 bases). Germline CDR1 is MNHEY and CDR2 is SVGAGI. V was clipped by 2 bases and J by 2 bases, with 10 bases between them. This CDR3 is 14 amino acids long. The CDR3 nucleotides read TGTGCCAGCAGTTACACCATGACAGCCTACGAGCAGTACTTC. It specifies CASSYTMTAYEQYF.

Only a few counts were recorded for this clone. This sequence joins TRBV12-3 or TRBV12-4 and TRBJ1-1, with D perhaps TRBD1 (6 bases). CDR3 length: 13 amino acids. The V end was cut by 2 bases, the J end by 5 bases, with 9 bases between. In DNA, the CDR3 is TGTGCCAGCAGTTTATACAGGGAGACTGAAGCTTTCTTT. It is translated as CASSLYRETEAFF.

The chain couples TRBV3-1 (or the pseudogene TRBV3-2) to TRBJ1-4; D unclear. This CDR3 has 13 residues. CDR1 and CDR2 (germline): LGHDT, YNNKEL (reference sequence). Trimming took off 4 bases at V and 5 bases at J, with 8 bases between the two ends. The CDR3 region has the DNA TGTGCCAGCAGCCCGCCGAGCAATGAAAAACTGTTTTTT. As protein: CASSPPSNEKLFF.

The chain employs TRBV3-1 (or the pseudogene TRBV3-2) and TRBJ1-2, with 7 bases lining up with TRBD1. Losses at the gene ends were 6 bases for V and 4 bases for J; bases not matched to a gene: 14. CDR3 length: 16 amino acids. Germline-derived CDR1 and CDR2 are LGHDT and YNNKEL (reference sequence). In DNA, the CDR3 is TGTGCCAGCAGAAGGGGCAGGGGGTCTTCTCTCTATGGCTACACCTTC. This translates into CASRRGRGSSLYGYTF.

This chain joins TRBV27 and TRBJ1-2; 8 nucleotides line up with TRBD1. The CDR3 consists of 15 residues. The germline gives CDR1 MNHEY, CDR2 SMNVEV (reference sequence). J lost 4 bases, V lost 7 bases, and 11 bases had no gene match. CDR3 in amino acids: CASTERTGLGYGYTF. In nucleotides, the CDR3 is TGTGCCAGCACCGAACGGACAGGGTTGGGCTATGGCTACACCTTC.

V usage is TRBV10-1 and J usage is TRBJ2-2; 9 bases line up with TRBD2. The V and J ends lost 2 bases and 4 bases, in that order; junction bases with no gene match: 14. Germline CDR1 reads WNHNN; CDR2 reads SYGVQD (reference sequence). The CDR3 runs to 19 residues. The chain's CDR3 is CASSEGGTGLAGGTGELFF. Here the CDR3 DNA reads TGCGCCAGCAGTGAGGGAGGCACGGGACTAGCCGGTGGCACCGGGGAGCTGTTTTTT.